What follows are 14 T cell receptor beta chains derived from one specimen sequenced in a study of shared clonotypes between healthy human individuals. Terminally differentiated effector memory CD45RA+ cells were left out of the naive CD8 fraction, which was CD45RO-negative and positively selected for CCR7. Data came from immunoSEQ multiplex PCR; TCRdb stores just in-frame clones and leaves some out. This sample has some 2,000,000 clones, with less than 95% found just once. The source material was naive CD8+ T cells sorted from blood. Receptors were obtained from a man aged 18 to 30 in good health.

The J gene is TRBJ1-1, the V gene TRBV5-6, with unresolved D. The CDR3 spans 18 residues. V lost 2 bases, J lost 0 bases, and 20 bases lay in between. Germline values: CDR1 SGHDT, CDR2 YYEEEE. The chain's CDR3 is CASSFDGGTEGLNTEAFF. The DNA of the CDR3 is TGTGCCAGCAGCTTCGACGGAGGAACAGAGGGTTTGAACACTGAAGCTTTCTTT.

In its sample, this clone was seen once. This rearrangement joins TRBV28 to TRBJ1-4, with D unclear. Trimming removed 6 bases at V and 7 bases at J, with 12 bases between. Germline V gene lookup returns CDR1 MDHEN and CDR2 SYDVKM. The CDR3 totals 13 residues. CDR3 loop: CASRTVGSEKLFF. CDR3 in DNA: TGTGCCAGCAGGACGGTTGGTAGTGAAAAACTGTTTTTT.

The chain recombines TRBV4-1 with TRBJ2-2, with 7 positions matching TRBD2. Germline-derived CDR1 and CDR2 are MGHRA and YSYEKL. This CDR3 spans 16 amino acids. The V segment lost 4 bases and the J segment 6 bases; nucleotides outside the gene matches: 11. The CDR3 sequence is CASSPRPSGPPGELFF. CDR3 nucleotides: TGCGCCAGCAGCCCCAGACCTAGCGGCCCCCCCGGGGAGCTGTTTTTT.

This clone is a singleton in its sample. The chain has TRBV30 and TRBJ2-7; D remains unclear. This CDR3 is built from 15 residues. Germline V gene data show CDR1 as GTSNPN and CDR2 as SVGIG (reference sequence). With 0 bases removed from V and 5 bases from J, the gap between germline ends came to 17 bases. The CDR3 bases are TGTGCCTGGAGTGTTCAGACCTGGCCAACTAACGAGCAGTACTTC. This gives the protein CAWSVQTWPTNEQYF.

This chain's CDR3 is CASSSTGEQETQYF. The CDR3 bases are TGTGCCAGCAGTTCGACCGGAGAACAAGAGACCCAGTACTTC. The chain recombines TRBV6-5 with TRBJ2-5; D is undetermined. CDR3 size: 14 residues. The germline V and J ends were trimmed by 4 bases and 2 bases, with 11 bases remaining between them. CDR1 MNHEY and CDR2 SVGAGI come from the germline V gene.

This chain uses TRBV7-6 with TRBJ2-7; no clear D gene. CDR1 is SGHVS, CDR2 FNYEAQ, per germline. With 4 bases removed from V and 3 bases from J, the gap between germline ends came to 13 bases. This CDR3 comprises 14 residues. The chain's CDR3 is CASSSTITGYEQYF. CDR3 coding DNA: TGTGCCAGCAGCTCCACTATTACGGGCTACGAGCAGTACTTC.

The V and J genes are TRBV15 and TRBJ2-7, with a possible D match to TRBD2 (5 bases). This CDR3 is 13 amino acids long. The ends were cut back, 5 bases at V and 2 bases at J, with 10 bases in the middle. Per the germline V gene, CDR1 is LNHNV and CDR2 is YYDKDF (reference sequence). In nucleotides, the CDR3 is TGTGCCACCAGCGTAAGTAGCGCCTACGAGCAGTACTTC. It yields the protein CATSVSSAYEQYF.

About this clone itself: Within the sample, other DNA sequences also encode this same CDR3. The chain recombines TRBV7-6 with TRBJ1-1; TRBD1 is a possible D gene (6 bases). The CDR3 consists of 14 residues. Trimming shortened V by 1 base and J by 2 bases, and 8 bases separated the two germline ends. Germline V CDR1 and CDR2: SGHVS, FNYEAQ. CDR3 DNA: TGTGCCAGCAGCTTAGAGGACAGTAACACTGAAGCTTTCTTT. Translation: CASSLEDSNTEAFF. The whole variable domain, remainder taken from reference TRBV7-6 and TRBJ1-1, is GAGVSQSPRYKVTKRGQDVALRCDPISGHVSLYWYRQALGQGPEFLTYFNYEAQQDKSGLPNDRFSAERPEGSISTLTIQRTEQRDSAMYRCASSLEDSNTEAFFGQGTRLTVV.

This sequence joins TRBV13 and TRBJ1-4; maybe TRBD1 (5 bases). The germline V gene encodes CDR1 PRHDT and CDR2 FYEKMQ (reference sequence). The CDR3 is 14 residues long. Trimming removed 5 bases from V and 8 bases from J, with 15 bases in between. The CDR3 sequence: CASSGRDWEEKLFF. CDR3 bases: TGTGCCAGCAGCGGCCGGGACTGGGAGGAAAAACTGTTTTTT.

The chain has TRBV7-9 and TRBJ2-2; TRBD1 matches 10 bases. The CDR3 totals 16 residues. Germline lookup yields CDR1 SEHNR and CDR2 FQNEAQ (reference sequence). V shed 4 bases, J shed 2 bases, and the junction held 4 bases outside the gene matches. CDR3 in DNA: TGTGCCAGCAGCTCTGGACAGGGGGAAAACACCGGGGAGCTGTTTTTT. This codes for CASSSGQGENTGELFF. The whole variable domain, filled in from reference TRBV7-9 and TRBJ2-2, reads DTGVSQNPRHKITKRGQNVTFRCDPISEHNRLYWYRQTLGQGPEFLTYFQNEAQLEKSRLLSDRFSAERPKGSFSTLEIQRTEQGDSAMYLCASSSGQGENTGELFFGEGSRLTVL.

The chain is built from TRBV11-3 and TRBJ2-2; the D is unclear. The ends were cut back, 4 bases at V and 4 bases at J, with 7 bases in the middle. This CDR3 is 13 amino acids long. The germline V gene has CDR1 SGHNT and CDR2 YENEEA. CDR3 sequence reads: CASSWSSTGELFF. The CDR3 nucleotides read TGTGCCAGCAGCTGGTCTAGCACCGGGGAGCTGTTTTTT.

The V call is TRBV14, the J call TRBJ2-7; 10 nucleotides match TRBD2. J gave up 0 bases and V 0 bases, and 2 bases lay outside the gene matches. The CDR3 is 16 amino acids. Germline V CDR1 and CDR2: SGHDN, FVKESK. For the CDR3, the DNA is TGTGCCAGCAGCCAAGACGAGCGGGAGGGCTCCTACGAGCAGTACTTC. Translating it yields CASSQDEREGSYEQYF.

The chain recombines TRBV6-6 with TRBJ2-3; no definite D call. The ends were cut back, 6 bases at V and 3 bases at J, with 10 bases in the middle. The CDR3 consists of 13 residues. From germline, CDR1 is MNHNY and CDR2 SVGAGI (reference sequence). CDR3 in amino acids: CASRSLTTDTQYF. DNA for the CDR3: TGTGCCAGCAGATCATTAACTACAGATACGCAGTATTTT.

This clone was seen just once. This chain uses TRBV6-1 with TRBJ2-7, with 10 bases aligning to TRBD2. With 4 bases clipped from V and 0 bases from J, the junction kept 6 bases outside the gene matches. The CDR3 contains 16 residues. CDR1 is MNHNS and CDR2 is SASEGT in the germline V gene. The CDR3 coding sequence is TGTGCCAGCAGTGTCAGTAGCGGGGGGTTCTCCTACGAGCAGTACTTC. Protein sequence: CASSVSSGGFSYEQYF.